This entry describes one T cell receptor beta chain. This sample was included in a study of blood T cell repertoires in COVID-19. About the study: COVID-19 samples, acute and convalescent, were from the United States, Italy and Spain. T cells, B-cell-depleted T cells, or PBMCs supplied cDNA or gDNA.

The CDR3 has 16 residues. Trimming took 7 bases from V and 5 from J; bases not matched to a gene: 12. Per germline, CDR1 MDHEN and CDR2 SYDVKM. Authors' analysis steps: For nucleated cells, counts were estimated from reference gene primer amplification. This table comes from immunoSEQ multiplex PCR, and its TCRdb copy is limited to in-frame clones, with some not included. D and trimming were read from the DNA, whereas the V and J calls and clone size are those reported in that table. The sample lists about 120,000 clones, around 89% occurring once. The clonotype originates from a man between 65 and 85 years old with active or convalescent COVID-19. Sequencing was done on a sample of peripheral blood. The V and J genes are TRBV28 and TRBJ2-2; 8 bases agree with TRBD1. As DNA, the CDR3 is TGTGCCAGCATCCGCGCAGGGGGCGAAGGGACCGGGGAGCTGTTTTTT. Its protein is CASIRAGGEGTGELFF.